The 14 T cell receptor beta chains given below trace back to one sample, sequenced in a study of shared clonotypes between healthy human individuals. The method was immunoSEQ multiplex PCR; TCRdb's version includes in-frame clones alone and lacks a portion of them. The table has around 330,000 clones, over 65% seen once. Sequencing was performed on memory CD4+ T cells sorted from blood. Described subset: CD45RA-negative fraction. The receptors shown here come from a man aged 25 to 40 in good health.

This chain links TRBV30 with TRBJ2-7; D call uncertain. The CDR3 is 15 amino acids. Germline values: CDR1 GTSNPN, CDR2 SVGIG (reference sequence). The germline V and J ends were trimmed by 0 bases and 2 bases, with 14 bases remaining between them. CDR3 DNA: TGTGCCTGGAGTGTAAGCTCCGGCCGAACCTACGAGCAGTACTTC. Its protein product is CAWSVSSGRTYEQYF.

The rearrangement uses TRBV11-2 and TRBJ2-1; TRBD2 matches 10 bases. Losses at the gene ends were 6 bases for V and 7 bases for J; bases not matched to a gene: 9. This CDR3 has 15 amino acids. Germline values: CDR1 SGHAT, CDR2 FQNNGV. CDR3 coding DNA: TGTGCCAGCAGACATAGCGGGAGGAAAGATAATGAGCAGTTCTTC. Translated: CASRHSGRKDNEQFF.

V is TRBV5-1 and J is TRBJ1-3, with D possibly matching TRBD1 (5 bases). V lost 0 bases and J lost 4, with 11 bases in between. Germline V gene lookup returns CDR1 SGHRS and CDR2 YFSETQ. The CDR3 is made up of 15 amino acids. The DNA for the CDR3 is TGCGCCAGCAGCTTGGAATCAGGGCCAGGAAACACCATATATTTT. Translating gives CASSLESGPGNTIYF. Together with reference TRBV5-1 and TRBJ1-3, the CDR3 gives the full variable domain: KAGVTQTPRYLIKTRGQQVTLSCSPISGHRSVSWYQQTPGQGLQFLFEYFSETQRNKGNFPGRFSGRQFSNSRSEMNVSTLELGDSALYLCASSLESGPGNTIYFGEGSWLTVV.

The V and J genes are TRBV30 and TRBJ2-7; 13 bases match TRBD2. This CDR3 has 14 residues. Germline CDR1 GTSNPN, CDR2 SVGIG (reference sequence). V shed 3 bases and J 2 bases; nucleotides not matched to a gene: 1. CDR3 DNA sequence: TGTGCCTGGAGCGGGACTAGCGGGACCTACGAGCAGTACTTC. Protein: CAWSGTSGTYEQYF. The full variable domain, completed using reference TRBV30 and TRBJ2-7, is SQTIHQWPATLVQPVGSPLSLECTVEGTSNPNLYWYRQAAGRGLQLLFYSVGIGQISSEVPQNLSASRPQDRQFILSSKKLLLSDSGFYLCAWSGTSGTYEQYFGPGTRLTVT.

V and J are TRBV6-1 and TRBJ2-3; 12 bases line up with TRBD2. Looked up from germline, CDR1 is MNHNS and CDR2 is SASEGT. Trimming took 8 bases from V and 6 from J; bases not matched to a gene: 6. The CDR3 contains 14 residues. The CDR3 sequence: CASARTSGVDTQYF. The CDR3 region has the DNA TGTGCCAGCGCCCGGACTAGCGGGGTGGATACGCAGTATTTT.

The rearrangement links TRBV6-4 to TRBJ2-2, with D possibly TRBD2 on 6 matching bases. The V end was cut by 6 bases, the J end by 4 bases, with 15 bases between. Germline values: CDR1 MRHNA, CDR2 SNTAGT. The CDR3 is 15 residues long. This CDR3 reads CASREGLPVTGELFF. The CDR3 region has the DNA TGTGCCAGCAGGGAGGGGCTGCCCGTCACCGGGGAGCTGTTTTTT.

A remark on this clone: Additional DNA sequences in this sample encode the identical CDR3. The chain joins TRBV6-5 to TRBJ2-2; 9 nucleotides match TRBD1. With V trimmed by 9 bases and J by 15 bases, 17 bases remained unmatched. Germline V gene data show CDR1 as MNHEY and CDR2 as SVGAGI. CDR3 length: 14 residues. CDR3: CASSTGTGTFQVFF. The CDR3 DNA is TGTGCCAGTAGTACAGGGACAGGGACTTTTCAGGTGTTTTTT.

This clone is deemed medium-sized. The chain combines TRBV7-2 with TRBJ2-7, with D possibly being TRBD2 (6 bases). Germline values: CDR1 SGHTA, CDR2 FQGNSA. V shed 5 bases and J shed 12 bases, with 17 bases lying between them. The CDR3 has 12 amino acids. The CDR3 bases are TGTGCCAGCAGCCCCGGGGGAGTCTCGGGGTACTTC. This gives the protein CASSPGGVSGYF. Complete variable domain (other parts from reference TRBV7-2 and TRBJ2-7): GAGVSQSPSNKVTEKGKDVELRCDPISGHTALYWYRQSLGQGLEFLIYFQGNSAPDKSGLPSDRFSAERTGGSVSTLTIQRTQQEDSAVYLCASSPGGVSGYFGPGTRLTVT.

This clone appeared a few times. The CDR3 region is CASSPLRELFF. The CDR3 DNA reads as TGTGCCAGCAGTCCCCTCCGTGAGCTGTTTTTT. This chain connects TRBV6-6 to TRBJ2-2; no clear D gene. CDR1 is MNHNY, CDR2 SVGAGI, per germline (reference sequence). CDR3 size: 11 residues. Trimming left V 5 bases short and J 11 bases short, with 9 bases between.

This clone is a singleton in its sample. The chain links TRBV19 to TRBJ2-6; D is ambiguous. The CDR3 extends over 17 amino acids. Per the germline V gene, CDR1 is LNHDA and CDR2 is SQIVND (reference sequence). With 3 bases removed from V and 0 bases from J, the gap between germline ends came to 12 bases. The CDR3 region is CASSIGLTYSGANVLTF. The CDR3 DNA sequence: TGTGCCAGTAGTATTGGTTTAACCTACTCTGGGGCCAACGTCCTGACTTTC.

The gene calls are TRBV5-1 and TRBJ2-2; the D gene is possibly TRBD1 (6 bases). Trimming pared 3 bases from V and 3 bases from J, leaving 12 bases between. The CDR3 is 15 residues long. Germline CDR1 reads SGHRS; CDR2 reads YFSETQ. The CDR3 nucleotides read TGCGCCAGCAGCTCCAATACAGGGTACACCGGGGAGCTGTTTTTT. Translating gives CASSSNTGYTGELFF.

This clone was counted ten times or more. This chain joins TRBV7-6 and TRBJ1-1; 9 bases match TRBD1. V shed 1 base, J shed 0 bases, and the junction held 9 bases outside the gene matches. Germline lookup yields CDR1 SGHVS and CDR2 FNYEAQ. This CDR3 spans 18 amino acids. CDR3 sequence: CASSLVGGQGRLNTEAFF. In nucleotides, the CDR3 is TGTGCCAGCAGCTTAGTCGGGGGACAGGGTCGTCTGAACACTGAAGCTTTCTTT. Based on the CDR3 plus reference TRBV7-6 and TRBJ1-1, the full variable domain is GAGVSQSPRYKVTKRGQDVALRCDPISGHVSLYWYRQALGQGPEFLTYFNYEAQQDKSGLPNDRFSAERPEGSISTLTIQRTEQRDSAMYRCASSLVGGQGRLNTEAFFGQGTRLTVV.

This clone appeared once. The rearrangement uses TRBV5-1 and TRBJ2-2; D may be TRBD1 (6 bases). The CDR3 totals 13 residues. Looked up from germline, CDR1 is SGHRS and CDR2 is YFSETQ. The V end was cut by 6 bases, the J end by 7 bases, with 13 bases between. CDR3 sequence reads: CASNSQGIGELFF. CDR3 bases: TGCGCCAGCAACTCACAGGGAATCGGGGAGCTGTTTTTT.

The gene calls are TRBV5-1 and TRBJ2-3, with 8 bases identical to TRBD1. Germline CDR1 SGHRS, CDR2 YFSETQ. Trimming removed 0 bases from V and 4 bases from J; junction bases left unmatched: 1. CDR3 length equals 14 residues. The CDR3 sequence is CASSLGQGSDTQYF. The CDR3 nucleotides are TGCGCCAGCAGCTTGGGACAGGGGTCAGATACGCAGTATTTT.